This TCR beta chain stems from a study of blood T cell repertoires in COVID-19. The repertoire was sequenced with immunoSEQ multiplex PCR; TCRdb's copy has only in-frame clones and lacks some. The sample has about 71,000 clones, 75% to 95% seen once. The CDR3 consists of 15 residues. V was pared by 4 bases and J by 4 bases, with 5 bases of the junction left unmatched. Germline values: CDR1 SNHLY, CDR2 FYNNEI. This receptor was taken from a woman between 18 and 30 years old with acute or convalescent COVID-19. Sequencing was done on a sample of peripheral blood. The chain recombines TRBV2 with TRBJ1-1, with TRBD1 matching over 11 bases. The CDR3 sequence is CASSARGTGGTEAFF. Written as DNA, the CDR3 is TGTGCCAGCAGTGCTAGAGGGACAGGGGGCACTGAAGCTTTCTTT.